This T cell receptor beta chain came from a study of blood T cell repertoires in COVID-19. Study summary: Whether acute or convalescent, the COVID-19 samples came from the United States, Italy and Spain. PBMCs, B-cell-depleted T cells, or T cells provided the cDNA or gDNA that made up the material.

Original data processing: Amplified reference gene primers provided the basis for estimating nucleated cell counts. Data came from immunoSEQ multiplex PCR; TCRdb stores just in-frame clones and leaves some out. The DNA gave D and trimming, while V, J and clone size come from that table. The sample lists some 300,000 clones, approximately 86% occurring once. The receptor comes from a man between 65 and 79 years old with acute or convalescent COVID-19. Sample: peripheral blood.

CDR3 protein: CSAGLYTEAFF. CDR3 nucleotides: TGCAGTGCTGGACTGTACACTGAAGCTTTCTTT. The chain couples TRBV20-1 to TRBJ1-1, with D unresolved. The V end was cut by 5 bases, the J end by 3 bases, with 7 bases between. The CDR3 loop spans 11 amino acids. CDR1 and CDR2 (germline): DFQATT, SNEGSKA (reference sequence).